The 31 T cell receptor beta chains listed next were all sequenced from one sample in a study of T-cell reconstitution after alpha-beta-depleted transplantation in children. Researchers prepared the TCRbeta library using unique molecular identifiers, the study reports. From the PCR reads, TCRdb called clonotypes with MiXCR, one entry per CDR3 protein. The sample holds 400,000 to 500,000 distinct CDR3 sequences; 9.5% to 13% are singletons and the top ten take approximately 5%. Sequences were derived from PBMCs from the stem cell graft donor, sampled from the stem cell graft. The receptors originated from a human donor who donated a stem cell graft to a child with acute myeloid leukemia.

In its sample, this clonotype was seen a few times. The chain has TRBV7-2 and TRBJ2-4; 10 nucleotides align to TRBD1. V lost 5 bases and J lost 1; bases outside the gene matches: 5. Per germline, CDR1 SGHTA and CDR2 FQGNSA. CDR3 length: 16 amino acids. DNA of the CDR3: TGTGCCAGCAGCCCTAGACAGGGGGCTGCCAAAAACATTCAGTACTTC. Translation: CASSPRQGAAKNIQYF.

The J gene is TRBJ2-5, the V gene TRBV10-3; 13 bases line up with TRBD2. Germline CDR1 ENHRY, CDR2 SYGVKD. This CDR3 has 18 amino acids. V lost 5 bases and J lost 0; bases outside the gene matches: 9. The CDR3 loop is CAISSGLAGTGYQETQYF. CDR3 nucleotides: TGTGCCATCAGTTCGGGACTAGCGGGAACGGGGTACCAAGAGACCCAGTACTTC.

The table lists this clonotype with a count of one. The chain has TRBV6-2 or TRBV6-3 and TRBJ2-1; weak D call: TRBD2 (5 bases). Germline assignment: CDR1 MNHEY and CDR2 SVGEGT. The CDR3 runs 15 residues. V shed 6 bases and J shed 4 bases, with 16 bases lying between them. The CDR3 spells CASSTPNRGYNEQFF. CDR3 coding DNA: TGTGCCAGCAGCACCCCCAACCGGGGATACAATGAGCAGTTCTTC.

The rearrangement uses TRBV6-1 and TRBJ2-2; possibly TRBD1 for D (6 bases). The germline gives CDR1 MNHNS, CDR2 SASEGT. The CDR3 sequence is 15 residues long. Trimming pared 7 bases from V and 7 bases from J, leaving 19 bases between. This chain's CDR3 is CASTKLGRGGGELFF. In DNA form, the CDR3 reads TGTGCCAGCACCAAACTAGGCAGGGGCGGCGGGGAGCTGTTTTTT.

V and J are TRBV29-1 and TRBJ2-1; D possibly corresponds to TRBD1 (5 bases). Per germline, CDR1 SQVTM and CDR2 ANQGSEA. The CDR3 sequence is 17 residues long. The V and J ends lost 3 bases and 0 bases respectively, with 18 bases between them. Written as DNA, the CDR3 is TGCAGCGTTGAGGGGCAGCTCAGGGCCCGCTCCTACAATGAGCAGTTCTTC. This gives the protein CSVEGQLRARSYNEQFF.

This chain uses TRBV20-1 with TRBJ2-5, with 7 bases that match TRBD2. After removal of 5 bases from V and 4 bases from J, the junction contained 10 bases not matched to a gene. Germline V lookup: CDR1 DFQATT, CDR2 SNEGSKA (reference sequence). The CDR3 has 14 residues. The CDR3 region has the DNA TGCAGTGCTCCCCCTCCGGGACTATTAGAGACCCAGTACTTC. This codes for CSAPPPGLLETQYF.

This clonotype was observed many times. The chain uses TRBV4-2 and TRBJ2-3; D possibly corresponds to TRBD2 (5 bases). Trimming removed 3 bases from V and 6 bases from J, with 13 bases in between. The V gene's germline CDR1 is LGHNA and CDR2 YNFKEQ. The CDR3 has 14 amino acids. The CDR3 DNA reads TGTGCCAGCAGCCACGCGCAGGAGCGGGATACGCAGTATTTT. It codes for CASSHAQERDTQYF.

This chain joins TRBV30 and TRBJ2-7; D may be TRBD1 (6 bases). The CDR3 spans 12 residues. Trimming pared 7 bases from V and 1 base from J, leaving 11 bases between. Germline CDR1 is GTSNPN and CDR2 is SVGIG (reference sequence). CDR3 coding DNA: TGTGCCTTGGATACAGGGTCCTACGAGCAGTACTTC. This codes for CALDTGSYEQYF.

This clonotype was seen a few times. The J gene is TRBJ1-5, the V gene TRBV6-5, with D tentatively TRBD1 (5 bases). The V gene's germline CDR1 is MNHEY and CDR2 SVGAGI. The CDR3 sequence is 12 residues long. Trimming took 5 bases from V and 7 from J, leaving 9 bases between them. Here the CDR3 reads CASSRRDQPQHF. In nucleotides, the CDR3 is TGTGCCAGCAGTCGACGGGACCAGCCCCAGCATTTT.

The table lists this clonotype with a few counts. The chain carries TRBV7-9 and TRBJ1-2; D remains unclear. The germline V gene has CDR1 SEHNR and CDR2 FQNEAQ (reference sequence). The CDR3 totals 12 residues. V lost 5 bases and J 4 bases, leaving 8 bases between the germline ends. The CDR3 loop is CASSTGIYGYTF. The CDR3 bases are TGTGCCAGCAGCACTGGCATCTATGGCTACACCTTC. The variable domain in full, with the rest retrieved from reference TRBV7-9 and TRBJ1-2, is DTGVSQNPRHKITKRGQNVTFRCDPISEHNRLYWYRQTLGQGPEFLTYFQNEAQLEKSRLLSDRFSAERPKGSFSTLEIQRTEQGDSAMYLCASSTGIYGYTFGSGTRLTVV.

This chain joins TRBV6-6 and TRBJ2-7; weak D call: TRBD1 (6 bases). Per the germline V gene, CDR1 is MNHNY and CDR2 is SVGAGI (reference sequence). With 2 bases removed from V and 0 bases from J, the gap between germline ends came to 17 bases. The CDR3 contains 17 residues. The chain's CDR3 is CASSYIISGVSSYEQYF. CDR3 sequence (DNA): TGTGCCAGCAGTTACATCATCTCAGGGGTGAGCTCCTACGAGCAGTACTTC.

The V call is TRBV20-1, the J call TRBJ2-3; the match to TRBD2 covers 8 bases. V gave up 1 base and J gave up 6 bases; unmatched junction bases: 15. CDR1 and CDR2 (germline): DFQATT, SNEGSKA (reference sequence). This CDR3 spans 17 amino acids. The CDR3 here is CSARVLFGGDPPDTQYF. The CDR3 DNA is TGCAGTGCTAGAGTTCTTTTCGGGGGGGACCCGCCGGATACGCAGTATTTT.

This clonotype was recorded many times. The rearrangement uses TRBV29-1 and TRBJ2-1; D might be TRBD1 (6 bases). V was pared by 1 base and J by 8 bases, with 18 bases between. The germline V gene encodes CDR1 SQVTM and CDR2 ANQGSEA. The CDR3 is 15 residues long. CDR3 residues: CSVEVPQGRNDEQFF. The CDR3 bases are TGCAGCGTTGAAGTCCCACAGGGTCGGAACGATGAGCAGTTCTTC.

This clonotype has just a few counts. The genes are TRBV29-1 and TRBJ2-3; the match to TRBD2 covers 8 bases. CDR1 is SQVTM and CDR2 is ANQGSEA in the germline V gene. V lost 6 bases to trimming and J lost 2 bases; unmatched junction nucleotides: 13. The CDR3 runs to 16 residues. The CDR3 is CSVWGWSGGYTDTQYF. Written as DNA, the CDR3 is TGCAGCGTATGGGGCTGGAGCGGGGGTTACACAGATACGCAGTATTTT.

The chain uses TRBV6-4 and TRBJ2-2; no firm D call. V was shortened by 2 bases and J by 7 bases, with 8 bases between the two germline ends. Looked up from germline, CDR1 is MRHNA and CDR2 is SNTAGT. The CDR3 is 13 amino acids. CDR3 region: CASSDKTGGELFF. The CDR3 nucleotides read TGTGCCAGCAGTGACAAGACCGGCGGGGAGCTGTTTTTT.

This chain connects TRBV12-5 to TRBJ1-5, with D hard to call. The length of the CDR3 is 16 residues. V was shortened by 3 bases and J by 5 bases, with 17 bases between the two germline ends. Looked up from germline, CDR1 is LGHNT and CDR2 is FRNRAP. For the CDR3, the DNA is TGTGCTAGTGGTTTCTACCGTGATAGGGTCGATCAGCCCCAGCATTTT. It translates to CASGFYRDRVDQPQHF.

The table lists this clonotype with many counts. The chain carries TRBV7-2 and TRBJ2-3, with 11 positions matching TRBD2. The CDR3 runs to 15 residues. Germline V lookup: CDR1 SGHTA, CDR2 FQGNSA. After removal of 5 bases from V and 8 bases from J, the junction contained 9 bases not matched to a gene. For the CDR3, the DNA is TGTGCCAGCAGCAAGACTAGCGGGGCTAGGGGTACGCAGTATTTT. It translates to CASSKTSGARGTQYF.

This clonotype was detected only a few times. The chain has TRBV11-2 and TRBJ2-2; 10 nucleotides align to TRBD2. Germline lookup yields CDR1 SGHAT and CDR2 FQNNGV. There are 19 residues in the CDR3. Trimming removed 5 bases from V and 1 base from J; junction bases left unmatched: 13. This chain's CDR3 is CASSLYTGLAGVNTGELFF. The CDR3 DNA reads as TGTGCCAGCAGCCTCTATACGGGGCTAGCGGGAGTGAACACCGGGGAGCTGTTTTTT.

In regard to this clonotype: A single base separates this from a much larger clone, so it may be a read error. The chain uses TRBV12-3 or TRBV12-4 and TRBJ2-1; the D gene is possibly TRBD2 (6 bases). The CDR3 extends over 14 amino acids. The CDR3, as DNA: TGTGCCAGCAGTTTAACTAGCAGCTACAATGAGCGGTTCTTC. This encodes CASSLTSSYNERFF.

In its sample, this clonotype was seen a few times. The CDR3 nucleotides are TGCAGCGTTGGGCCGACAGGAGGCGACGGAGGCTACACCTTC. It yields the protein CSVGPTGGDGGYTF. This sequence joins TRBV29-1 and TRBJ1-2, with D perhaps TRBD1 (6 bases). V lost 4 bases to trimming and J lost 8 bases, with 20 bases between them. Germline V lookup: CDR1 SQVTM, CDR2 ANQGSEA. The CDR3 totals 14 residues. The full variable domain, its missing parts supplied by reference TRBV29-1 and TRBJ1-2, is SAVISQKPSRDICQRGTSLTIQCQVDSQVTMMFWYRQQPGQSLTLIATANQGSEATYESGFVIDKFPISRPNLTFSTLTVSNMSPEDSSIYLCSVGPTGGDGGYTFGSGTRLTVV.

This clonotype was detected only a few times. This chain connects TRBV7-8 to TRBJ2-7; a weak D match, TRBD2 (5 bases). Germline lookup yields CDR1 SGHVS and CDR2 FQNEAQ. The CDR3 loop spans 17 amino acids. Trimming cost V 1 base and J 0 bases, with 16 bases left between them. This CDR3 reads CASSLGNEGAYSYEQYF. CDR3 sequence (DNA): TGTGCCAGCAGCTTAGGGAATGAGGGAGCTTACTCCTACGAGCAGTACTTC.

The chain recombines TRBV4-1 with TRBJ2-2; D may be TRBD1 (6 bases). The CDR3 length is 17 residues. CDR1 and CDR2 from the germline V gene are MGHRA and YSYEKL. The V end was cut by 0 bases, the J end by 7 bases, with 18 bases between. The CDR3 region is CASSQEAAQGAGGELFF. The CDR3 nucleotides are TGCGCCAGCAGCCAAGAGGCAGCACAGGGTGCGGGCGGGGAGCTGTTTTTT.

This chain links TRBV20-1 with TRBJ2-1; D is uncertain. Germline V lookup: CDR1 DFQATT, CDR2 SNEGSKA (reference sequence). The CDR3 is 14 amino acids. V shed 0 bases and J shed 7 bases, with 13 bases lying between them. DNA of the CDR3: TGCAGTGCTAGAGATACCCGCAGAGCAAATGAGCAGTTCTTC. Protein: CSARDTRRANEQFF.

This clonotype showed up just a few times. This sequence joins TRBV6-5 and TRBJ2-1; D is unresolved. The CDR3 is made up of 15 amino acids. Per the germline V gene, CDR1 is MNHEY and CDR2 is SVGAGI. Trimming stripped 0 bases from V and 5 bases from J, with 11 bases between. The CDR3 DNA follows: TGTGCCAGCAGTTACTCTTGGGCAGACAACAATGAGCAGTTCTTC. This translates into CASSYSWADNNEQFF.

The sample holds many counts of this clonotype. The chain has TRBV20-1 and TRBJ2-3, with a weak D call TRBD2 (6 bases). The CDR3 length is 16 residues. V was cut by 1 base and J by 4 bases, with 18 bases left in between. Germline V CDR1 and CDR2: DFQATT, SNEGSKA (reference sequence). CDR3: CSARGGLYGSPDTQYF. In nucleotides, the CDR3 is TGCAGTGCTAGAGGAGGGTTGTACGGGAGTCCAGATACGCAGTATTTT.

In this sample, this clonotype turned up a few times. The chain is built from TRBV6-1 and TRBJ1-2, with D possibly being TRBD1 (6 bases). CDR1 is MNHNS and CDR2 is SASEGT in the germline V gene. CDR3 length: 16 amino acids. The V gene lost 4 bases and the J gene lost 1 base, with 16 bases spanning the gap. The CDR3 region has the DNA TGTGCCAGCAGTGGAAAAAAACAGGGTGGTAACTATGGCTACACCTTC. This codes for CASSGKKQGGNYGYTF.

This chain uses TRBV29-1 with TRBJ2-3; 7 bases fit TRBD2. In germline, CDR1 is SQVTM, CDR2 ANQGSEA. The J segment lost 4 bases and the V segment lost 7 bases, leaving 2 bases of the junction unmatched. This CDR3 comprises 11 residues. The CDR3 bases are TGCAGCGGACTAGCCGCAGATACGCAGTATTTT. The encoded protein is CSGLAADTQYF.

This clonotype was seen ten or more times. The V call is TRBV7-9, the J call TRBJ2-3; D may be TRBD2 (5 bases). V lost 2 bases and J 3 bases, leaving 21 bases between the germline ends. Germline assignment: CDR1 SEHNR and CDR2 FQNEAQ (reference sequence). The CDR3 is made up of 18 amino acids. The CDR3 loop reads CASSLSGSAARVTDTQYF. The DNA of the CDR3 is TGTGCCAGCAGCTTATCTGGATCCGCGGCGAGGGTTACAGATACGCAGTATTTT.

CDR3 sequence: CASPDRGISEWETQYF. As DNA, the CDR3 is TGTGCCAGTCCGGACAGGGGTATTTCGGAATGGGAGACCCAGTACTTC. The J gene is TRBJ2-5, the V gene TRBV2; TRBD1 aligns across 9 bases. V shed 9 bases, J shed 5 bases, and the junction held 16 bases outside the gene matches. The CDR3 runs to 16 residues. Germline CDR1 SNHLY, CDR2 FYNNEI.

This clonotype was seen only a few times. V and J are TRBV11-3 and TRBJ1-1; D gene uncertain. V was cut by 1 base and J by 6 bases, with 9 bases left in between. The CDR3 length is 13 residues. Germline CDR1 is SGHNT and CDR2 is YENEEA. Here the CDR3 DNA reads TGTGCCAGCAGCTTAGTCCCTGGGGCTGAAGCTTTCTTT. Amino acid sequence: CASSLVPGAEAFF.

This clonotype was observed at least ten times. This chain links TRBV29-1 with TRBJ1-1; the D is unclear. CDR3 size: 11 residues. The germline gives CDR1 SQVTM, CDR2 ANQGSEA. V was shortened by 6 bases and J by 6 bases, with 11 bases between the two germline ends. The CDR3 region is CSVSGRSEAFF. CDR3 nucleotide sequence: TGCAGCGTGTCCGGCAGATCTGAAGCTTTCTTT.